This TCR beta chain stems from a study of T cell changes during pregnancy in multiple sclerosis. Using immunoSEQ multiplex PCR, the repertoire was profiled, and TCRdb retains in-frame clones only, with some absent. The sample holds approximately 71,000 clones, 85% to 95% seen once. CDR1 MNHEY and CDR2 SMNVEV come from the germline V gene (reference sequence). V was pared by 3 bases and J by 0 bases, with 2 bases between. CDR3 length: 13 residues. The origin of this receptor is a female donor with multiple sclerosis, enrolled in a pregnancy study. The J gene is TRBJ2-2, the V gene TRBV27; no clear D. The sample in question was peripheral blood, obtained in the third trimester of pregnancy. CDR3 nucleotide sequence: TGTGCCAGCAGTTTCTCGAACACCGGGGAGCTGTTTTTT. It encodes CASSFSNTGELFF.